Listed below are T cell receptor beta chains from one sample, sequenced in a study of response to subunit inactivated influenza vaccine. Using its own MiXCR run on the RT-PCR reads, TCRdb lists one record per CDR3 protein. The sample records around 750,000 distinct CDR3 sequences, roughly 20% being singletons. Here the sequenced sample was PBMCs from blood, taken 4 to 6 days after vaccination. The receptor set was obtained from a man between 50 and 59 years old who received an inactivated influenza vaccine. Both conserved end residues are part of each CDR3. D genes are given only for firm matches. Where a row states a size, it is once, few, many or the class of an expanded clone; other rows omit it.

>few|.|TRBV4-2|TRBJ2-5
CASSQEEGRFQETQYF
TGTGCCAGCAGCCAAGAAGAGGGGAGGTTCCAAGAGACCCAGTACTTC
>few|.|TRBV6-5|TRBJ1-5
CASSYSISGNQPQHF
TGTGCCAGCAGTTACTCGATTTCAGGGAATCAGCCCCAGCATTTT
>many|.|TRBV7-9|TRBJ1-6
CASSPRPDLALHF
TGTGCCAGCAGCCCCAGACCCGACCTGGCCCTCCACTTT
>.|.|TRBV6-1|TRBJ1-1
CASSIRGRMNTEAFF
TGTGCCAGCAGCATCAGGGGCCGGATGAACACTGAAGCTTTCTTT
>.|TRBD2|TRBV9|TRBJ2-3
CASSAGLALSTDTQYF
TGTGCCAGCAGCGCAGGACTAGCCCTAAGCACAGATACGCAGTATTTT
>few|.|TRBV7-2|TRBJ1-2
CASSLGYGGAVGYTF
TGTGCCAGCAGCTTAGGTTATGGGGGGGCTGTTGGCTACACCTTC
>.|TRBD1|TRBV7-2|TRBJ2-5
CASSLLGQGSQETQYF
TGTGCCAGCAGCTTACTAGGACAGGGGTCCCAAGAGACCCAGTACTTC
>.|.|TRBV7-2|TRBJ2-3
CASSFTGQGWSDTQYF
TGTGCCAGCAGCTTCACAGGGCAGGGTTGGTCAGATACGCAGTATTTT
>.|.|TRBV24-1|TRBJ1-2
CATSDPGTAYGYTF
TGTGCCACCAGTGACCCTGGGACGGCCTATGGCTACACCTTC
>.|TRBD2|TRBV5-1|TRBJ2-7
CASSPAGVHEQYF
TGCGCCAGCAGTCCCGCGGGGGTCCACGAGCAGTACTTC
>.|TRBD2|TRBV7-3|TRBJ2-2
CASSSSGNTGELFF
TGTGCCAGCAGCTCTAGCGGGAACACCGGGGAGCTGTTTTTT
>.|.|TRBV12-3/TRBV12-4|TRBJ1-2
CASSLNQAPGGYTF
TGTGCCAGCAGTTTAAACCAAGCCCCTGGGGGCTACACCTTC
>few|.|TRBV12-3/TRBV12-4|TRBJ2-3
CASSFAGVNTQYF
TGTGCCAGCAGTTTCGCAGGGGTGAATACGCAGTATTTT
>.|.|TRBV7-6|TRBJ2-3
CASSLARERAQYF
TGTGCCAGCAGCTTAGCGCGGGAAAGGGCGCAGTATTTT
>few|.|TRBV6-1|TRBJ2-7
CASSATEGFYEQYF
TGTGCCAGCAGTGCGACAGAGGGATTTTACGAGCAGTACTTC
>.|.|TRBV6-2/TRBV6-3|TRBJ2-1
CASSLLGVGQFF
TGTGCCAGCAGTCTACTAGGGGTAGGGCAGTTCTTC
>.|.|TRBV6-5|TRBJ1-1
CASSYSSQNTEAFF
TGTGCCAGCAGTTACTCGAGTCAAAACACTGAAGCTTTCTTT
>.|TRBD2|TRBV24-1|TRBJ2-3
CATSDPGVAGGRTDTQYF
TGTGCCACCAGTGATCCCGGAGTAGCGGGGGGCCGCACAGATACGCAGTATTTT
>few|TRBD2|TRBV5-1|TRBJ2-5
CASRTSGVRQETQYF
TGCGCCAGCAGGACTAGCGGGGTGCGCCAAGAGACCCAGTACTTC
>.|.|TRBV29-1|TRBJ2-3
CSVDLQSTDTQYF
TGCAGCGTTGATCTACAGAGCACAGATACGCAGTATTTT
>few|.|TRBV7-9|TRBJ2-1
CASSPTRGGNNEQFF
TGTGCCAGCAGCCCGACACGGGGAGGCAACAATGAGCAGTTCTTC
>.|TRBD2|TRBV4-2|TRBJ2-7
CASSQVSGTRVYEQYF
TGTGCCAGCAGCCAAGTTTCCGGGACTAGAGTCTACGAGCAGTACTTC
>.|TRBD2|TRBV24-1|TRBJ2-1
CATSDPRPGLAPHEQFF
TGTGCCACCAGTGATCCCAGACCGGGACTAGCGCCGCATGAGCAGTTCTTC
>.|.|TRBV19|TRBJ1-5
CASSIMSGSNQPQHF
TGTGCCAGTAGTATTATGTCAGGGTCAAATCAGCCCCAGCATTTT
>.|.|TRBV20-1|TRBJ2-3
CSASLGASDTQYF
TGCAGTGCTAGTCTGGGGGCGTCAGATACGCAGTATTTT
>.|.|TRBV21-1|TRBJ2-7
CASSSLLNRGVSYEQYF
TGTGCCAGCAGCAGCCTACTAAACAGGGGAGTTTCCTACGAGCAGTACTTC
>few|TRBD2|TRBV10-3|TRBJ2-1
CATGGGMKGNEQFF
TGTGCCACCGGCGGGGGAATGAAAGGCAATGAGCAGTTCTTC
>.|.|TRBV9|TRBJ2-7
CASSPYGQSSYEQYF
TGTGCCAGCAGCCCATATGGACAGTCCTCCTACGAGCAGTACTTC
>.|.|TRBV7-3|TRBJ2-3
CASSLIGQGTDTQYF
TGTGCCAGCAGCTTAATCGGTCAGGGCACAGATACGCAGTATTTT
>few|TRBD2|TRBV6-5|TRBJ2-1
CASSFGLAGASYNEQFF
TGTGCCAGCAGTTTCGGACTAGCGGGGGCTTCCTACAATGAGCAGTTCTTC
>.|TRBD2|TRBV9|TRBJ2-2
CASSLRTSGTLYANTGELFF
TGTGCCAGCAGCTTGCGGACTAGCGGAACCCTTTATGCGAACACCGGGGAGCTGTTTTTT
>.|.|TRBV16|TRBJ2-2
CATSQELRATGELFF
TGTGCCACCTCCCAAGAGCTCAGGGCCACCGGGGAGCTGTTTTTT